Following are 24 T cell receptor beta chains from one sample sequenced in a study of Tregs in tolerant kidney transplant recipients. TCRdb's table, derived via immunoSEQ multiplex PCR, lists solely in-frame clones and lacks some. The table includes roughly 250,000 clones, 84% detected once. The specimen sequenced was CD4+ T cells from blood. The origin of the receptors is a human donor in good health.

The CDR3 loop reads CASSLVQGTYSNQPQHF. CDR3 bases: TGCGCCAGCAGCTTGGTGCAGGGCACCTATAGCAATCAGCCCCAGCATTTT. The V call is TRBV5-1, the J call TRBJ1-5; weak D call: TRBD1 (5 bases). V lost 0 bases, J lost 0 bases, and 13 bases lay in between. Germline V gives CDR1 SGHRS, CDR2 YFSETQ. The CDR3 has 17 residues. Together with reference TRBV5-1 and TRBJ1-5, the CDR3 gives the full variable domain: KAGVTQTPRYLIKTRGQQVTLSCSPISGHRSVSWYQQTPGQGLQFLFEYFSETQRNKGNFPGRFSGRQFSNSRSEMNVSTLELGDSALYLCASSLVQGTYSNQPQHFGDGTRLSIL.

J is TRBJ2-3 and V is TRBV6-6; 13 nucleotides align to TRBD2. CDR1 is MNHNY, CDR2 SVGAGI, per germline (reference sequence). The V gene end was trimmed by 6 bases and the J gene end by 8 bases; junction bases not matched to a gene: 5. This CDR3 has 14 residues. The CDR3, as DNA: TGTGCCAGCAGAAGGACTAGCGGGAGAGGTACGCAGTATTTT. Translation gives CASRRTSGRGTQYF.

V and J are TRBV6-5 and TRBJ2-7; 9 nucleotides match TRBD2. The V and J ends lost 5 bases and 2 bases, in that order; junction bases with no gene match: 7. The V gene's germline CDR1 is MNHEY and CDR2 SVGAGI. The CDR3 is 15 residues long. The CDR3 bases are TGTGCCAGCAGTCCACGGCGGGAGGGTACCTACGAGCAGTACTTC. This gives the protein CASSPRREGTYEQYF.

This chain joins TRBV9 and TRBJ2-5, with 10 bases matching TRBD2. TRBJ2-7 explains the end of the DNA better; the J call may be wrong. This CDR3 contains 15 residues. CDR1 SGDLS and CDR2 YYNGEE come from the germline V gene. Here the CDR3 reads CASSGSTSGPHEQYF. DNA for the CDR3: TGTGCCAGCAGCGGCTCGACTAGCGGGCCCCACGAGCAGTACTTC.

This rearrangement joins TRBV19 to TRBJ1-2, with 7 bases lining up with TRBD1. Unmatched junction bases numbered 8, after V lost 0 bases and J lost 4 bases. The CDR3 spans 16 residues. Germline-derived CDR1 and CDR2 are LNHDA and SQIVND (reference sequence). CDR3 in amino acids: CASSIDNDRAGYGYTF. The CDR3 DNA reads as TGTGCCAGTAGTATAGACAACGACAGGGCGGGCTATGGCTACACCTTC.

This chain joins TRBV21-1 and TRBJ1-1; the table's D call, TRBD1, was not checked against the DNA. TRBV21-1 is a documented pseudogene. CDR3 length equals 14 residues. DNA of the CDR3: TGTGCCAGCAGCTTACAAGTGGGCGACACTGAAGCTTTCTTT. It codes for CASSLQVGDTEAFF.

In DNA, the CDR3 is TGCAGCGTTGGCCGACCGACCGGCAGCTATGGCTACACCTTC. Its translation is CSVGRPTGSYGYTF. The chain links TRBV29-1 to TRBJ1-2; unclear D gene. Trimming cost V 4 bases and J 4 bases, with 16 bases left between them. Germline V gives CDR1 SQVTM, CDR2 ANQGSEA. This CDR3 has 14 residues.

V and J are TRBV27 and TRBJ2-1, with 10 bases fitting TRBD2. Germline V lookup: CDR1 MNHEY, CDR2 SMNVEV (reference sequence). This CDR3 comprises 16 residues. The V gene end was trimmed by 7 bases and the J gene end by 3 bases; junction bases not matched to a gene: 9. The CDR3 nucleotides read TGTGCCAGCATTATCAAGCGGGGGGGAAGCTACAATGAGCAGTTCTTC. Protein sequence: CASIIKRGGSYNEQFF.

This sequence joins TRBV2 and TRBJ2-7, with TRBD2 identical over 12 bases. J was trimmed by 1 base and V by 1 base; bases with no gene match: 8. This CDR3 is 18 amino acids long. Germline V lookup: CDR1 SNHLY, CDR2 FYNNEI. The CDR3: CASSEVLLAGGSSYEQYF. CDR3 sequence (DNA): TGTGCCAGCAGTGAAGTCTTGCTAGCGGGGGGGTCATCCTACGAGCAGTACTTC.

V gene TRBV21-1 combines with J gene TRBJ1-1. TRBV21-1 is an annotated pseudogene. The CDR3 runs 15 residues. The CDR3 DNA sequence: TGTGCCAGCAGCAAGAGGGGAAGGGTCGACACTGAAGCTTTCTTT. This codes for CASSKRGRVDTEAFF.

Details on this clone: Distinct nucleotide sequences in the sample also encode this CDR3. V usage is TRBV30 and J usage is TRBJ2-5; D is perhaps TRBD2 (6 bases). The CDR3 spans 13 residues. Germline V gene lookup returns CDR1 GTSNPN and CDR2 SVGIG (reference sequence). Between the trimmed V and J ends, which lost 2 bases and 7 bases, there was a span of 14 bases. CDR3 in DNA: TGTGCCTGGAGTCCATCGGCGGGGCGGACCCAGTACTTC. This encodes CAWSPSAGRTQYF.

This sequence joins TRBV18 and TRBJ2-1; 9 nucleotides agree with TRBD1. CDR1 and CDR2 from the germline V gene are KGHSH and LQKENI. The CDR3 extends over 15 amino acids. Unmatched junction bases numbered 3, after V lost 2 bases and J lost 4 bases. CDR3 sequence (DNA): TGTGCCAGCTCACCAATGGGACAGGGATACAATGAGCAGTTCTTC. This gives the protein CASSPMGQGYNEQFF.

The CDR3 reads CASSESSTPGGDSTDTQYF. DNA for the CDR3: TGCGCCAGCAGTGAGTCGAGCACTCCAGGAGGGGATAGCACAGATACGCAGTATTTT. The chain combines TRBV10-1 with TRBJ2-3; a possible D gene is TRBD2 (6 bases). The ends were cut back, 0 bases at V and 0 bases at J, with 19 bases in the middle. This CDR3 has 19 amino acids. Germline V gives CDR1 WNHNN, CDR2 SYGVQD (reference sequence).

The J gene is TRBJ1-4, the V gene TRBV30; no clear D gene. V lost 0 bases and J lost 0, with 11 bases in between. Germline V gives CDR1 GTSNPN, CDR2 SVGIG (reference sequence). The CDR3 spans 16 residues. CDR3 sequence (DNA): TGTGCCTGGAGTGTAAAGGATAGCTCAACTAATGAAAAACTGTTTTTT. Its translation is CAWSVKDSSTNEKLFF.

In this sample, this clone turned up once. This rearrangement joins TRBV5-1 to TRBJ2-2; no clear D gene. The CDR3 loop spans 15 amino acids. Germline V gives CDR1 SGHRS, CDR2 YFSETQ. Trimming took 5 bases from V and 0 from J, leaving 11 bases between them. CDR3: CASRVDPANTGELFF. The CDR3 nucleotides read TGCGCCAGCAGGGTGGACCCCGCGAACACCGGGGAGCTGTTTTTT.

The chain couples TRBV6-6 to TRBJ2-5, with 8 positions matching TRBD1. The ends lost 6 bases at V and 2 bases at J; junction bases unmatched: 2. Per the germline V gene, CDR1 is MNHNY and CDR2 is SVGAGI (reference sequence). CDR3 length equals 13 residues. This CDR3 is CASSRDRQETQYF. The DNA for the CDR3 is TGTGCCAGCAGCCGGGACAGGCAAGAGACCCAGTACTTC.

The rearrangement joins TRBV29-1 to TRBJ1-5, with TRBD1 as a possible D gene (5 bases). CDR1 and CDR2 (germline): SQVTM, ANQGSEA. This CDR3 region has 14 residues. Deletions cut 2 bases from V and 4 bases from J, with 12 bases between. This CDR3 is CSVERGPSNQPQHF. CDR3 bases: TGCAGCGTTGAAAGGGGACCTTCTAATCAGCCCCAGCATTTT.

The chain joins TRBV6-1 to TRBJ2-3, with 8 bases fitting TRBD2. V lost 5 bases to trimming and J lost 6 bases; unmatched junction nucleotides: 7. The germline V gene encodes CDR1 MNHNS and CDR2 SASEGT. CDR3 length equals 14 residues. This CDR3 is CASSRLAGYDTQYF. The CDR3 nucleotides read TGTGCCAGCAGTCGCCTAGCGGGTTACGATACGCAGTATTTT.

This chain joins TRBV2 and TRBJ2-3; D remains unclear. The germline V gene has CDR1 SNHLY and CDR2 FYNNEI. Trimming stripped 5 bases from V and 1 base from J, with 16 bases between. The CDR3 length is 16 residues. The CDR3 spells CASSLFSLRGTDTQYF. The CDR3 region has the DNA TGTGCCAGCAGTCTATTTAGCCTACGCGGCACAGATACGCAGTATTTT.

This clone was detected a few times. The chain employs TRBV19 and TRBJ2-1; the D is unclear. The CDR3 is 13 residues long. Germline CDR1 and CDR2: LNHDA and SQIVND (reference sequence). V dropped 3 bases and J dropped 5 bases, with 8 bases sitting between them. The CDR3 coding sequence is TGTGCCAGTAGTATTATTCGGAACAATGAGCAGTTCTTC. Translation gives CASSIIRNNEQFF.

A remark on this clone: The same CDR3 also results from other DNA sequences found in this sample. The chain recombines TRBV7-6 with TRBJ1-1; D gene uncertain. The CDR3 is 13 residues long. The V gene lost 5 bases and the J gene lost 1 base, with 8 bases spanning the gap. Germline assignment: CDR1 SGHVS and CDR2 FNYEAQ. The DNA for the CDR3 is TGTGCCAGCAGCCCCCGGGGGAACACTGAAGCTTTCTTT. Its protein product is CASSPRGNTEAFF.

The CDR3: CASSAQGNYGYTF. DNA of the CDR3: TGTGCCAGCAGCGCACAGGGGAACTATGGCTACACCTTC. The rearrangement links TRBV9 to TRBJ1-2, with TRBD1 matching 7 bases. The CDR3 spans 13 residues. Germline V gene sequence: CDR1 SGDLS, CDR2 YYNGEE. V was pared by 3 bases and J by 2 bases, with 1 base of the junction left unmatched.

The chain carries TRBV15 and TRBJ2-4, with D perhaps being TRBD1 or TRBD2 (5 bases each). Per germline, CDR1 LNHNV and CDR2 YYDKDF (reference sequence). The CDR3 spans 17 residues. The V end lost 1 base, the J end lost 3 bases, and 16 bases lay between the germline ends. The CDR3 sequence is CATSRAFGGRGKNIQYF. In nucleotides, the CDR3 is TGTGCCACCAGCAGAGCCTTTGGGGGAAGGGGCAAAAACATTCAGTACTTC.

The CDR3 DNA reads as TGCAGCGTTGTCCCCTTTTGGCGGGAGGGCCAAGAGACCCAGTACTTC. It encodes CSVVPFWREGQETQYF. This chain links TRBV29-1 with TRBJ2-5; 9 nucleotides agree with TRBD2. The trim removed 4 bases at V and 1 base at J, leaving 10 bases unmatched. The CDR3 is 16 residues long. The germline CDR1 and CDR2 sequences are SQVTM and ANQGSEA.